The 6 T cell receptor beta chains given below trace back to one sample, sequenced in a study of blood T cells in healthy people across ages. It was with a sample-barcoded 5' primer and a J-beta primer mix that a second PCR of roughly 7 to 12 cycles was run. TCRdb re-called the 5' RACE reads through MiXCR, storing one row per CDR3 protein. The sample includes about 800,000 distinct CDR3 sequences, just under 25% of them seen just once. These data were also filed under a second study, of T cells of mothers and their children.

The sample comprised blood. These receptors came from a boy under 18 in good health.

A few counts support this clonotype. The genes are TRBV5-6 and TRBJ1-2, with D unclear. The length of the CDR3 is 15 residues. Trimming shortened V by 4 bases and J by 1 base, and 14 bases separated the two germline ends. Germline CDR1 SGHDT, CDR2 YYEEEE. The CDR3: CASSREWKLNYGYTF. The CDR3 DNA follows: TGTGCCAGCAGCAGGGAGTGGAAACTTAACTATGGCTACACCTTC. The variable domain in full, with the rest retrieved from reference TRBV5-6 and TRBJ1-2, is DAGVTQSPTHLIKTRGQQVTLRCSPKSGHDTVSWYQQALGQGPQFIFQYYEEEERQRGNFPDRFSGHQFPNYSSELNVNALLLGDSALYLCASSREWKLNYGYTFGSGTRLTVV.

The chain links TRBV28 to TRBJ1-2; TRBD1 matches at 7 bases. V trimming: 5 bases; J trimming: 13 bases; junction bases outside the gene matches: 19. CDR3 size: 15 residues. CDR1 is MDHEN and CDR2 is SYDVKM in the germline V gene. The CDR3 sequence: CASSLPPGQLFRGTF. CDR3 nucleotide sequence: TGTGCCAGCAGTCTACCACCGGGACAGCTGTTTCGTGGCACCTTC.

This chain uses TRBV24-1 with TRBJ2-2; unclear D gene. Germline loops: CDR1 KGHDR, CDR2 SFDVKD. CDR3 length: 14 residues. V lost 7 bases and J 4 bases, leaving 12 bases between the germline ends. The CDR3 region has the DNA TGTGCCACCAGCTCTAGTCTGCTCACCGGGGAGCTGTTTTTT. This gives the protein CATSSSLLTGELFF.

This clonotype was seen only a few times. This chain joins TRBV4-1 and TRBJ2-1; 7 nucleotides align to TRBD2. Unmatched junction bases numbered 12, after V lost 6 bases and J lost 10 bases. Germline V gene sequence: CDR1 MGHRA, CDR2 YSYEKL. The CDR3 extends over 14 amino acids. The CDR3 region has the DNA TGCGCCAGCAGTCTGGGAGGGCCGCAGGGAGAGCAGTTCTTC. Its translation is CASSLGGPQGEQFF.

There are a few counts of this clonotype. The gene calls are TRBV7-3 and TRBJ2-5, with D uncertain. This CDR3 is 13 amino acids long. The germline CDR1 and CDR2 sequences are SGHTA and FQGTGA. The ends were cut back, 2 bases at V and 7 bases at J, with 11 bases in the middle. CDR3 amino acids: CASSLAHGGTQYF. CDR3 DNA sequence: TGTGCCAGCAGCTTAGCCCATGGCGGGACCCAGTACTTC.

The sample holds a few counts of this clonotype. The chain carries TRBV7-9 and TRBJ2-4; 8 positions match TRBD1. The CDR3 loop spans 15 amino acids. After removal of 4 bases from V and 5 bases from J, the junction contained 7 bases not matched to a gene. Germline V gene sequence: CDR1 SEHNR, CDR2 FQNEAQ (reference sequence). The CDR3 nucleotides read TGTGCCAGCAGCTCCCTCGGACAGGGAGAAAACATTCAGTACTTC. It encodes CASSSLGQGENIQYF.